The clone carrying this T cell receptor beta chain was recorded only once. Its matching antigen is unknown. Researchers divided each subset's genomic DNA evenly across several immunoSEQ plates. Generated by immunoSEQ multiplex PCR, the TCRdb table keeps only in-frame clones and is missing some. The profile covers hundreds of thousands of clones, with nearly 97% appearing a single time and 0.09% to 0.13% taken by the ten largest. Cells designated naive CD8 were CD45RO-negative and were positively selected for CCR7, with terminally differentiated effector memory CD45RA+ cells excluded. Donors were healthy HIV-negative adults without recent acute infections or vaccinations. With V trimmed by 0 bases and J by 2 bases, 6 bases remained unmatched. The CDR3 covers 17 residues. Germline V gene sequence: CDR1 SGDLS, CDR2 YYNGEE. The source of the sample is a study of shared clonotypes between healthy human individuals. Study results and caveats: Roughly 4.6% of naive CD4 clonotypes were common to four donors. When compared with the clonotypes that were shared by all four sorted-subset donors, the non-shared clonotypes turned out to have lower generation probabilities.

Sequenced: naive CD8+ T cells sorted from blood. This receptor was obtained from a young woman in good health. The gene calls are TRBV9 and TRBJ2-7, with 12 bases lining up with TRBD2. CDR3 protein: CASSVAVLAGGPYEQYF. In DNA, the CDR3 is TGTGCCAGCAGCGTAGCTGTACTAGCGGGAGGCCCCTACGAGCAGTACTTC.